The source of this T cell receptor (beta chain) is a study of blood T cells in healthy people across ages. It was with a sample-barcoded 5' primer and a J-beta primer mix that a second PCR of roughly 7 to 12 cycles was run. MiXCR, run by TCRdb on the 5' RACE reads, gives a single entry per CDR3 protein. The repertoire has about a million distinct CDR3 sequences, roughly 51% of them found once; the top ten carry around a fifth. Germline values: CDR1 SEHNR, CDR2 FQNEAQ (reference sequence). The CDR3 sequence is 15 residues long. The V and J ends lost 5 bases and 1 base respectively, with 14 bases between them. Donors were healthy Caucasian individuals from Russia aged roughly 6 to 95.

The sequenced sample consisted of blood. This receptor was identified in a woman aged 55-69 years in good health. The V and J genes are TRBV7-9 and TRBJ2-5; D is perhaps TRBD1 or TRBD2 (5 bases each). The CDR3 region is CASSLPGPSQETQYF. As DNA, the CDR3 is TGTGCCAGCAGCCTTCCGGGACCCAGCCAAGAGACCCAGTACTTC.